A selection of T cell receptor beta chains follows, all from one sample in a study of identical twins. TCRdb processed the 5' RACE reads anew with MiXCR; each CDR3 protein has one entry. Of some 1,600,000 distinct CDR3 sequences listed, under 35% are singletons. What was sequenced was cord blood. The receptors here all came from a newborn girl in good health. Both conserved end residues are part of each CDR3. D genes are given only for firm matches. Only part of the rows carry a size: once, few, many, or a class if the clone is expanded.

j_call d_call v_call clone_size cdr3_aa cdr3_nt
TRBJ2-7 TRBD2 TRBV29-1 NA CSVDAGEGYEQYF TGCAGCGTTGACGCGGGAGAGGGGTACGAGCAGTACTTC
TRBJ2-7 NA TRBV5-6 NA CASSFSKLGYEQYF TGTGCCAGCAGCTTTAGCAAATTGGGCTACGAGCAGTACTTC
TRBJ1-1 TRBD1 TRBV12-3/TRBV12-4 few CASSAGQVVAFF TGTGCCAGCAGTGCGGGACAGGTCGTAGCTTTCTTT
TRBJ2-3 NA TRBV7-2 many CASSFRPTDTQYF TGTGCCAGCAGCTTCCGGCCCACAGATACGCAGTATTTT
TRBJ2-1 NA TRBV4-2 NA CVSSQGLGVSAEQFF TGTGTCAGCAGCCAAGGGCTAGGGGTCTCGGCTGAGCAGTTCTTC
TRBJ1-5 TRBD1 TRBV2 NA CASSGDRGRYRSNQPQHF TGTGCCAGCAGTGGGGACAGGGGTCGGTATAGGAGCAATCAGCCCCAGCATTTT
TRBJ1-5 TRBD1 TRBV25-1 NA CASSGGTASNQPQHF TGTGCCAGCAGTGGAGGGACAGCTAGCAATCAGCCCCAGCATTTT
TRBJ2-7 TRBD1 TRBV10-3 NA CAIRGSTGGGYEQYF TGTGCCATCAGGGGGTCGACAGGGGGCGGCTACGAGCAGTACTTC
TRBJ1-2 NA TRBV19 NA CPAPLQSNYGYTF TGTCCCGCTCCGCTGCAATCTAACTATGGCTACACCTTC
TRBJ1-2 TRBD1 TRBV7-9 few CASSVTGDWGYTF TGTGCCAGCAGCGTAACAGGGGATTGGGGCTACACCTTC
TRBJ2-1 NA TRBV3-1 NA CASSALGSEQFF TGTGCCAGCAGCGCTCTAGGGAGTGAGCAGTTCTTC
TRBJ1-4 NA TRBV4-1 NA CASSQDGQGKRRGEKLFF TGCGCCAGCAGCCAAGATGGGCAGGGAAAGAGGAGGGGTGAAAAACTGTTTTTT
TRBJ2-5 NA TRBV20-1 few CSPKWTRRGLLNQETQYF TGCAGTCCTAAATGGACTCGGCGGGGACTCCTAAACCAAGAGACCCAGTACTTC
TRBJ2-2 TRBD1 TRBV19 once CASSQGAVPTGELFF TGTGCCAGTAGCCAGGGGGCAGTGCCCACCGGGGAGCTGTTTTTT
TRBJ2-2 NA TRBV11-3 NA CASSWIGTPGELFF TGTGCCAGCAGCTGGATCGGGACACCCGGGGAGCTGTTTTTT
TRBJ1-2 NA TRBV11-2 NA CASSLAASGYGYTF TGTGCCAGCAGCTTAGCAGCCTCAGGGTATGGCTACACCTTC
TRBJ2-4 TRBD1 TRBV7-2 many CASSLGTGANIQYF TGTGCCAGCAGCTTAGGGACAGGGGCAAACATTCAGTACTTC
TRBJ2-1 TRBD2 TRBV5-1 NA CASSSGLAGSDEQFF TGCGCCAGCAGCTCGGGACTAGCGGGGTCCGATGAGCAGTTCTTC
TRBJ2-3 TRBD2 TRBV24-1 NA CATSDSGLAGGTQYF TGTGCCACCAGTGATTCCGGACTAGCGGGGGGTACGCAGTATTTT
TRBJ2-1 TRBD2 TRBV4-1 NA CASSTPGLAKRKLNEQFF TGCGCCAGCAGCACCCCGGGACTAGCGAAACGGAAATTGAATGAGCAGTTCTTC
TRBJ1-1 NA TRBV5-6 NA CASSFAGRGNTEAFF TGTGCCAGCAGCTTTGCCGGCAGGGGAAACACTGAAGCTTTCTTT
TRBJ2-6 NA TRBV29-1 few CSVEKESSGANVLTF TGCAGCGTTGAAAAAGAGAGCTCTGGGGCCAACGTCCTGACTTTC
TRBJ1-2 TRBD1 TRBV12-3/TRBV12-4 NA CASSLARRGLGPNYGYTF TGTGCCAGCAGTTTAGCGCGGAGGGGGCTGGGACCTAACTATGGCTACACCTTC
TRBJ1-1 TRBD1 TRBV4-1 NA CASSQADRDDTEAFF TGCGCCAGCAGCCAAGCAGACAGGGATGATACTGAAGCTTTCTTT
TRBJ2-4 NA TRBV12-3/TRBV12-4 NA CASSFQDLRNIQYF TGTGCCAGCAGTTTCCAGGATCTCAGAAACATTCAGTACTTC
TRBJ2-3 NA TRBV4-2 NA CASSQVVAGASTDTQYF TGTGCCAGCAGCCAAGTAGTGGCGGGGGCCAGCACAGATACGCAGTATTTT
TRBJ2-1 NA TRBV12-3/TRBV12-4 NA CASSLAVARWGVNEQFF TGTGCCAGCAGTCTAGCCGTAGCCAGGTGGGGGGTTAATGAGCAGTTCTTC
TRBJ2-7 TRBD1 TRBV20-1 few CSARDRKEGQVNEQYF TGCAGTGCTAGAGATCGAAAAGAGGGACAGGTTAACGAGCAGTACTTC
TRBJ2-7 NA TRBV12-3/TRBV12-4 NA CASSPARALALFEQYF TGTGCCAGCAGCCCTGCCAGGGCACTAGCCCTTTTTGAGCAGTACTTC
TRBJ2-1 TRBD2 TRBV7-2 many CASRPGLAGGYNEQFF TGTGCCAGCAGGCCGGGACTAGCGGGAGGTTACAATGAGCAGTTCTTC
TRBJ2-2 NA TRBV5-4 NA CASSSFNRVTGELFF TGTGCCAGCAGCTCGTTCAACAGGGTTACCGGGGAGCTGTTTTTT
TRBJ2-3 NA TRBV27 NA CASSSGYMGDTQYF TGTGCCAGCAGTTCCGGGTACATGGGAGATACGCAGTATTTT
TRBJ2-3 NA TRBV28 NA CASRIPGGDTQYF TGTGCCAGCAGGATCCCCGGTGGAGATACGCAGTATTTT
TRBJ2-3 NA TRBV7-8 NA CASSLPYIRQTPFTDTQYF TGTGCCAGCAGCTTACCATACATTAGACAGACCCCCTTCACAGATACGCAGTATTTT
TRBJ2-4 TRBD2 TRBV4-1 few CASSQPTSGSWLRYIQYF TGCGCCAGCAGCCAACCAACTAGCGGGAGTTGGCTAAGGTACATTCAGTACTTC
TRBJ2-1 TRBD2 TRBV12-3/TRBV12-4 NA CASCLSGLANNEQFF TGTGCCAGCTGTTTATCGGGACTAGCAAACAATGAGCAGTTCTTC
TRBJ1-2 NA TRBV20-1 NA CSARGRFSGVGNYGYTF TGCAGTGCTAGAGGTCGCTTTTCCGGGGTGGGCAACTATGGCTACACCTTC
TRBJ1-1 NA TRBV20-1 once CSARQVVNTEAFF TGCAGTGCTAGGCAGGTGGTGAACACTGAAGCTTTCTTT
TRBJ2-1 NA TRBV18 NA CASSPGFGSNEQFF TGTGCCAGCTCACCAGGATTCGGCTCTAATGAGCAGTTCTTC
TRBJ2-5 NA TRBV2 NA CASHLQYF TGTGCCAGCCATCTGCAGTACTTC
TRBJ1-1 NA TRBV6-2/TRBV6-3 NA CASSYGGWGTLNTEAFF TGTGCCAGCAGTTACGGGGGGTGGGGGACATTGAACACTGAAGCTTTCTTT
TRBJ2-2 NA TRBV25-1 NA CASSESTNTGELFF TGTGCCAGCAGTGAAAGTACGAACACCGGGGAGCTGTTTTTT